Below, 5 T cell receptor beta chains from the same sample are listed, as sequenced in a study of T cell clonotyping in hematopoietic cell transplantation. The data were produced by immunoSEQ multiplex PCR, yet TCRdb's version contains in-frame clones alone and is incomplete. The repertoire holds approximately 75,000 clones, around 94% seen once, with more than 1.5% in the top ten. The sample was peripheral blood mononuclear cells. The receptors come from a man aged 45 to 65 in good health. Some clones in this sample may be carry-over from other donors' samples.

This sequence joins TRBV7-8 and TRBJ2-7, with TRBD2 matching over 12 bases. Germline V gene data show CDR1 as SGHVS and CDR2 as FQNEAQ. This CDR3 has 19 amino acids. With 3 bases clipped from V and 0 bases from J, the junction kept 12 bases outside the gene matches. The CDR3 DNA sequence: TGTGCCAGCAGCTTCGGACTAGCGGGGTCTTCAATCGGCTCCTACGAGCAGTACTTC. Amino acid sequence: CASSFGLAGSSIGSYEQYF. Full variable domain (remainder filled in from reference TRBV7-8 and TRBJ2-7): GAGVSQSPRYKVAKRGQDVALRCDPISGHVSLFWYQQALGQGPEFLTYFQNEAQLDKSGLPSDRFFAERPEGSVSTLKIQRTQQEDSAVYLCASSFGLAGSSIGSYEQYFGPGTRLTVT.

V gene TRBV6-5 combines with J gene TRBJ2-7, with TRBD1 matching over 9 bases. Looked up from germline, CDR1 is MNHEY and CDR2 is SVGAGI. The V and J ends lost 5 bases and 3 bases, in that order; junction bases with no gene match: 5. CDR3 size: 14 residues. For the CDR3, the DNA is TGTGCCAGCAGTACCCCGGGACAGGGCTACGAGCAGTACTTC. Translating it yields CASSTPGQGYEQYF.

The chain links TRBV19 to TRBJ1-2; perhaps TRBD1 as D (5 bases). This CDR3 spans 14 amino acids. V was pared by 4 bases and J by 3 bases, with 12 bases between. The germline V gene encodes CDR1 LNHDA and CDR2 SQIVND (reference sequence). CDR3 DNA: TGTGCCAGTAGTAGCCTGACAGAATACTATGGCTACACCTTC. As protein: CASSSLTEYYGYTF.

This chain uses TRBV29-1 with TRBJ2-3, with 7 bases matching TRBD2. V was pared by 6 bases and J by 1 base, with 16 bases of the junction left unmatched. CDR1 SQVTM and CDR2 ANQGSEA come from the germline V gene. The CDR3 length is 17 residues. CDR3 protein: CSVARGLGGSGTDTQYF. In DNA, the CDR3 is TGCAGCGTCGCGAGGGGCTTGGGCGGGAGTGGCACAGATACGCAGTATTTT.

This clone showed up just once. The CDR3 protein is CASSKRLAGGSGELFF. CDR3 DNA sequence: TGTGCCAGTAGTAAACGACTAGCGGGGGGGTCTGGGGAGCTGTTTTTT. V usage is TRBV19 and J usage is TRBJ2-2, with 14 bases fitting TRBD2. The V segment lost 4 bases and the J segment 8 bases; nucleotides outside the gene matches: 6. Germline V gene data show CDR1 as LNHDA and CDR2 as SQIVND (reference sequence). The CDR3 runs 16 residues.